This TCR beta chain was identified in a study of cytomegalovirus exposure and HLA in healthy donors. The study's findings and limits: Another analysis was done later, and it associated 15,000 to 20,000 TCR beta sequences with HLA alleles at 0.05 false discovery rate.

The CDR3 is 12 residues long. V was trimmed by 3 bases and J by 9 bases, leaving 13 bases between them. The germline gives CDR1 GTSNPN, CDR2 SVGIG (reference sequence). This clone was observed a handful of times. Antigen specificity is unknown. PCR involved 60 Vbeta and 13 Jbeta primers. This table comes from immunoSEQ multiplex PCR, and its TCRdb copy is limited to in-frame clones, with some not included. The sample gives some 160,000 clones, 68% of which show up once; around 4.2% is in the top ten. Sequenced: PBMCs. This TCR came from a man aged 55 to 70 in good health and CMV-seronegative. The chain carries TRBV30 and TRBJ2-3; D perhaps matches TRBD2 (6 bases). CDR3 in amino acids: CAWSSFGGTQYF. The CDR3 region has the DNA TGTGCCTGGAGCTCCTTTGGGGGGACGCAGTATTTT.